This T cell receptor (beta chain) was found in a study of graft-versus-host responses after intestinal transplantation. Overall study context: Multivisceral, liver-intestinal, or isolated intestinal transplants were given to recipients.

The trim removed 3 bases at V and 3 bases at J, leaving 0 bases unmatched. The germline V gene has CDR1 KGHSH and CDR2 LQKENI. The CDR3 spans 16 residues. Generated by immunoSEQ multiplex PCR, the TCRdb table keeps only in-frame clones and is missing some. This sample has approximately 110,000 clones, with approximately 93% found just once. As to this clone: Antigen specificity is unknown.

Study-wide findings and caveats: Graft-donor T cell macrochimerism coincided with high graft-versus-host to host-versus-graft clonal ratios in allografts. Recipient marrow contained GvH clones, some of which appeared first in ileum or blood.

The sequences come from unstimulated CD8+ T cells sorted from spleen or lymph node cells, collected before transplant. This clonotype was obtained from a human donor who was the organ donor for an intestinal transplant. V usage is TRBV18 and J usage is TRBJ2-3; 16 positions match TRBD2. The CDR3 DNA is TGTGCCAGCTCACCGGGACTAGCGGGAGGGACAGATACGCAGTATTTT. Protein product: CASSPGLAGGTDTQYF.